The 4 T cell receptor beta chains given below trace back to one sample, sequenced in a study of blood T cell repertoires in COVID-19. Repertoires were generated with immunoSEQ multiplex PCR, while TCRdb's copy carries only in-frame clones and drops some. The sample has fewer than 250,000 clones, 92% seen once. Sequenced material: peripheral blood. The receptors shown here come from a man younger than 40 with acute or convalescent COVID-19.

This rearrangement joins TRBV27 to TRBJ2-3; possible D gene TRBD2, 6 bases. This CDR3 has 14 residues. V was clipped by 6 bases and J by 2 bases, with 12 bases between them. Germline V CDR1 and CDR2: MNHEY, SMNVEV (reference sequence). The chain's CDR3 is CASRKGLDTDTQYF. Written as DNA, the CDR3 is TGTGCCAGCAGGAAGGGACTTGACACAGATACGCAGTATTTT.

The V and J genes are TRBV18 and TRBJ2-1, with 11 bases lining up with TRBD1. The V segment lost 2 bases and the J segment 4 bases; nucleotides outside the gene matches: 4. Germline loops: CDR1 KGHSH, CDR2 LQKENI. CDR3 length equals 16 residues. The CDR3 DNA sequence: TGTGCCAGCTCACCAACGGGACAGGGGGTTTACAATGAGCAGTTCTTC. The encoded protein is CASSPTGQGVYNEQFF.

This chain links TRBV28 with TRBJ2-7, with D perhaps matching TRBD1 (6 bases). The V end lost 3 bases, the J end lost 2 bases, and 11 bases lay between the germline ends. This CDR3 spans 14 amino acids. Germline CDR1 and CDR2: MDHEN and SYDVKM. The DNA for the CDR3 is TGTGCCAGCAGTTTTGCACAGGGTGCCTACGAGCAGTACTTC. Translating gives CASSFAQGAYEQYF.

This rearrangement joins TRBV5-4 to TRBJ2-5; possible D gene TRBD2, 5 bases. The CDR3 covers 13 residues. In germline, CDR1 is SGHNT, CDR2 YYREEE (reference sequence). Trimming stripped 5 bases from V and 5 bases from J, with 13 bases between. CDR3 region: CASRSGSPETQYF. As DNA, the CDR3 is TGTGCCAGCAGGTCTGGGAGCCCGGAGACCCAGTACTTC.